This T cell receptor beta chain was recorded in a study of shared clonotypes between healthy human individuals. Germline CDR1 SEHNR, CDR2 FQNEAQ (reference sequence). CDR3 length: 16 residues. Trimming removed 5 bases from V and 2 bases from J; junction bases left unmatched: 11. In the naive CD8 group, cells lacked CD45RO and were positively selected for CCR7, so terminally differentiated effector memory CD45RA+ cells were left out. Donors included only healthy HIV-negative adults lacking recent acute infections or vaccinations. The protocol was immunoSEQ multiplex PCR, while the TCRdb copy is restricted to in-frame clones and leaves out a portion. The table lists roughly 2 million clones, 85% to 95% of them singletons.

Sequenced sample: naive CD8+ T cells sorted from blood. This rearrangement joins TRBV7-9 to TRBJ2-5, with 7 positions matching TRBD1. The TCR sequence derives from a man aged 18 to 29 in good health. The CDR3 DNA reads TGTGCCAGCAGCCCAAGGACAGGTTCCCCACAAGAGACCCAGTACTTC. This codes for CASSPRTGSPQETQYF.